Included here is one T cell receptor (beta chain) sequence, with context. Its specificity is not known. The authors made TCR beta libraries by quantitative 5'-RACE with molecular barcodes. TCRdb used MiXCR to reprocess the 5' RACE reads, holding one entry per CDR3 protein. This sample has 300,000 to 350,000 distinct CDR3 sequences; 14% to 15% occur once, and the top ten carry about 1.1%. The sample originates from a study of CD8 T cells in ankylosing spondylitis. Study-wide results and caveats: Clones linked with disease were CD8+ and fairly uncommon in the peripheral blood. Reports say disease-linked clones showed up significantly more in matched ankylosing spondylitis synovial fluid. Fewer than ten highly homologous variants made up a TCR beta motif that seemed to typify ankylosing spondylitis blood.

This CDR3 comprises 13 residues. Germline CDR1 and CDR2: SQVTM and ANQGSEA. V dropped 2 bases and J dropped 7 bases, with 15 bases sitting between them. V is TRBV29-1 and J is TRBJ2-7; D is undetermined. The specimen sequenced was blood, either unsorted or a sorted T cell fraction (not recorded which). This sequence originates from a male donor with ankylosing spondylitis or in good health (not recorded which). The CDR3 protein is CSVERARTGEQYF. The CDR3 region has the DNA TGCAGCGTTGAAAGGGCCCGAACGGGTGAGCAGTACTTC.